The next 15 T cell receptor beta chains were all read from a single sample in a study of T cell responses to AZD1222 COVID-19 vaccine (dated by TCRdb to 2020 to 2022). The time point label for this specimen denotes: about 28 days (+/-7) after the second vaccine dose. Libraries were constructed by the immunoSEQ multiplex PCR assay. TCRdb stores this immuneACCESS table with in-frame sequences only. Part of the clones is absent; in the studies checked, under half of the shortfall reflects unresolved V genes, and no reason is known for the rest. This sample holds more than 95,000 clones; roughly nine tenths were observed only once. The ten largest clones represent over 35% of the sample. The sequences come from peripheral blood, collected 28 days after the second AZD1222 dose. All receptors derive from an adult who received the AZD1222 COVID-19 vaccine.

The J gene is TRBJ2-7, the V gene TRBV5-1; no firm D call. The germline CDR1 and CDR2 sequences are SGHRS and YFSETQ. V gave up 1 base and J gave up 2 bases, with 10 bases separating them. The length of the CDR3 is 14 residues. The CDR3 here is CASSLRGVTYEQYF. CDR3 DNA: TGCGCCAGCAGCTTGAGAGGAGTGACCTACGAGCAGTACTTC.

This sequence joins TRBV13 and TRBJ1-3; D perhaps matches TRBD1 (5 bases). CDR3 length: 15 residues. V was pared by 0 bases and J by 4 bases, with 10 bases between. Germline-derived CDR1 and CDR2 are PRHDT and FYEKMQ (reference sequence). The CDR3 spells CASSLGPGLGNTIYF. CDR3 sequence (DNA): TGTGCCAGCAGCTTAGGGCCGGGACTCGGAAACACCATATATTTT.

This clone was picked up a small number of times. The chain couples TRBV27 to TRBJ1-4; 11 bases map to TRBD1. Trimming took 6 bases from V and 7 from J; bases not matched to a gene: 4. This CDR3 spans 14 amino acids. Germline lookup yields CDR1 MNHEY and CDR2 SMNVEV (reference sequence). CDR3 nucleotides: TGTGCCAGCAGGAGGACAGGGGGCCGTGAAAAACTGTTTTTT. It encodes CASRRTGGREKLFF.

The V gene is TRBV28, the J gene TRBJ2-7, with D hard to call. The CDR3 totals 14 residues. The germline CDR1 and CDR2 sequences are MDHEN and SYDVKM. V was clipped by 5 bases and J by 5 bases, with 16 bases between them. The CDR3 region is CASSAAGIHDEQYF. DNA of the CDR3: TGTGCCAGCAGTGCCGCCGGTATACATGACGAGCAGTACTTC. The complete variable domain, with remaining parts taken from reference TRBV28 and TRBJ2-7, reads DVKVTQSSRYLVKRTGEKVFLECVQDMDHENMFWYRQDPGLGLRLIYFSYDVKMKEKGDIPEGYSVSREKKERFSLILESASTNQTSMYLCASSAAGIHDEQYFGPGTRLTVT.

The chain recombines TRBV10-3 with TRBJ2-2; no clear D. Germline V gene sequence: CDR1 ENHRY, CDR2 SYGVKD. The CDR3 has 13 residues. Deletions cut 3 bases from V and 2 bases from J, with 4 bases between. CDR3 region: CAISEGNTGELFF. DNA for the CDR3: TGTGCCATCAGTGAAGGTAACACCGGGGAGCTGTTTTTT.

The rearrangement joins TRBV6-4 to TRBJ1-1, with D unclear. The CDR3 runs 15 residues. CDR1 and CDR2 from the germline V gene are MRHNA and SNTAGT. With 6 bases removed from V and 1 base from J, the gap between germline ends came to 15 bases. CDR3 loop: CASSPSWPTNTEAFF. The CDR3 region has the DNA TGTGCCAGCAGCCCTTCTTGGCCGACGAACACTGAAGCTTTCTTT.

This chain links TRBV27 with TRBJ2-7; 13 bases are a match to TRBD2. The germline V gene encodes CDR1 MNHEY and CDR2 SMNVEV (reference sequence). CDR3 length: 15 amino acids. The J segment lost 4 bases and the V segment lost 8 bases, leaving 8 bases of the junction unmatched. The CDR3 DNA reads TGTGCCAGCTCAACAGGGGGACTAGCGGGGTACGAGCAGTACTTC. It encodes CASSTGGLAGYEQYF.

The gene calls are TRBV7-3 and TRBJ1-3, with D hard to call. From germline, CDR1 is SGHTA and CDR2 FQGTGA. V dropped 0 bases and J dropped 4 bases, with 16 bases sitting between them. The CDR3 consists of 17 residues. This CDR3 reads CASSLTAGPPGGNTIYF. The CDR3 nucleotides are TGTGCCAGCAGCTTAACAGCTGGACCGCCCGGGGGAAACACCATATATTTT.

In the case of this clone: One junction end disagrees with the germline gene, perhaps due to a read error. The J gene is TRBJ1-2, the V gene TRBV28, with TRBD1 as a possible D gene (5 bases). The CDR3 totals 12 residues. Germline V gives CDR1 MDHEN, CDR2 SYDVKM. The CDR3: CAISGAEYGYTF. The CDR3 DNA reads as TGTGCCATCAGTGGGGCTGAGTATGGCTACACCTTC.

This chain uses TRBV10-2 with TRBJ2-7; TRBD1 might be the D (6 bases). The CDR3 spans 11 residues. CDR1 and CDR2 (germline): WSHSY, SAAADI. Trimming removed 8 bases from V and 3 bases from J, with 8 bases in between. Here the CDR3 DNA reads TGCGCCAGCGGGGACATCTACGAGCAGTACTTC. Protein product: CASGDIYEQYF.

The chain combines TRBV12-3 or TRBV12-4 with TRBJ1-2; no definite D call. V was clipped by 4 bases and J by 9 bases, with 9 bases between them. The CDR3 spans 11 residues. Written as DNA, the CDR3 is TGTGCCAGCAGTTCCCCCGGGAGCTACACCTTC. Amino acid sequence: CASSSPGSYTF.

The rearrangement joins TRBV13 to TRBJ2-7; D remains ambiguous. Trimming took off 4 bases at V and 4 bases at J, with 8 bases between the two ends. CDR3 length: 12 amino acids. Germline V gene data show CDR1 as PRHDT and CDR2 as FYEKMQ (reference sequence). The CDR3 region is CASSSKGYEQYF. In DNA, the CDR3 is TGTGCCAGCAGCTCCAAAGGGTACGAGCAGTACTTC.

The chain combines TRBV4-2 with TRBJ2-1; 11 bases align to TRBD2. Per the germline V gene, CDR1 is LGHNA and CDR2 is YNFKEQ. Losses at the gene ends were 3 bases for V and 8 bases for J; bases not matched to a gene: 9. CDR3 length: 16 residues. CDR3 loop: CASSHEGLAGGDEQFF. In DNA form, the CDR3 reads TGTGCCAGCAGCCATGAGGGGCTAGCGGGAGGTGATGAGCAGTTCTTC.

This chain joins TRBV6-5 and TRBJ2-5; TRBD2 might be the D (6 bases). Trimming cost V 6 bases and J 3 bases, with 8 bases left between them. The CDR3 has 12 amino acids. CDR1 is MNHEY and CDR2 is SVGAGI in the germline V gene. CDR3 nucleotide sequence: TGTGCCAGCAGGGCGGGGAAAGAGACCCAGTACTTC. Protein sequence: CASRAGKETQYF.

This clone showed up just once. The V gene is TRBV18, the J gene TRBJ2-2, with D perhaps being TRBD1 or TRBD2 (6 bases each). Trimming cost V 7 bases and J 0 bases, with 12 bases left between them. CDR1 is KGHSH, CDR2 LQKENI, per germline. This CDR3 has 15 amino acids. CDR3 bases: TGTGCCAGCTACGGAGGGGGGTCGAACACCGGGGAGCTGTTTTTT. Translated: CASYGGGSNTGELFF.